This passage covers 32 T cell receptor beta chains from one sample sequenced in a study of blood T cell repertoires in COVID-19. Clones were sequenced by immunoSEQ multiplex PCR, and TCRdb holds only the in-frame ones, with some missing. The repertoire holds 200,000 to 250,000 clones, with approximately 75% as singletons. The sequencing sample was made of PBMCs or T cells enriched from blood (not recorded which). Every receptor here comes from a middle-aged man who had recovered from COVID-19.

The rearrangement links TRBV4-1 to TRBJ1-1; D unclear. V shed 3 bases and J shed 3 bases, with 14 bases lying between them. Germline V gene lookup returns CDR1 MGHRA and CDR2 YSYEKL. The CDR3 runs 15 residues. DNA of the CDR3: TGCGCCAGCAGCCACCTCGATGGGAGCTACACTGAAGCTTTCTTT. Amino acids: CASSHLDGSYTEAFF.

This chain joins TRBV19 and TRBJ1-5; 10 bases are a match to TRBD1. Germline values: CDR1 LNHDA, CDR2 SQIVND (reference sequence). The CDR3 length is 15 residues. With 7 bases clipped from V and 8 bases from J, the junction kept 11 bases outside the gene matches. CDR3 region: CASNGVTGGLKPQHF. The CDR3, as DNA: TGTGCCAGTAATGGAGTGACAGGGGGCTTGAAGCCCCAGCATTTT.

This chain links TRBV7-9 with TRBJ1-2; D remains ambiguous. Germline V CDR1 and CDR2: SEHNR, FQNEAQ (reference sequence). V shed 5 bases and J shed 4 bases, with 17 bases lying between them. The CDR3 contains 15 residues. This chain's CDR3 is CASSPALGAVYGYTF. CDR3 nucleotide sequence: TGTGCCAGCAGCCCTGCCTTAGGAGCAGTCTATGGCTACACCTTC.

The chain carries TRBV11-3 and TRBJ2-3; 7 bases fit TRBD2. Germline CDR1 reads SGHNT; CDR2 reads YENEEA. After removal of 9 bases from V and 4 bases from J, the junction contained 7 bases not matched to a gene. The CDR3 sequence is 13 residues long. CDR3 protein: CASGSGIADTQYF. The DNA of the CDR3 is TGTGCCAGTGGGAGCGGGATCGCAGATACGCAGTATTTT.

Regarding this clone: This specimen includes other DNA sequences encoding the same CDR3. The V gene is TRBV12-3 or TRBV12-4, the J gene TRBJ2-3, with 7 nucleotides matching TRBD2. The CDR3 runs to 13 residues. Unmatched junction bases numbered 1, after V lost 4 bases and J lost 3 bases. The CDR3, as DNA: TGTGCCAGCAGTTCGCGGGGGACAGATACGCAGTATTTT. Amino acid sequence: CASSSRGTDTQYF.

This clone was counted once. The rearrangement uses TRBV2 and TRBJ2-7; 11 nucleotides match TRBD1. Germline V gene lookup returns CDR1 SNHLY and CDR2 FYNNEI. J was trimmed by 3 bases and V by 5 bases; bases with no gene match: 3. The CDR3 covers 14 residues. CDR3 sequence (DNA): TGTGCCAGCAGTTCCGGGACAGGGGGCTACGAGCAGTACTTC. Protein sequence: CASSSGTGGYEQYF. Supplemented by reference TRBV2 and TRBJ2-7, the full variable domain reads EPEVTQTPSHQVTQMGQEVILRCVPISNHLYFYWYRQILGQKVEFLVSFYNNEISEKSEIFDDQFSVERPDGSNFTLKIRSTKLEDSAMYFCASSSGTGGYEQYFGPGTRLTVT.

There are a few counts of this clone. CDR3 bases: TGCGCCAGCAGCCCCGTGGGACTTCACACCGGGGAGCTGTTTTTT. This sequence encodes CASSPVGLHTGELFF. This chain connects TRBV4-1 to TRBJ2-2; a weak D match, TRBD2 (6 bases). Germline-derived CDR1 and CDR2 are MGHRA and YSYEKL. The CDR3 is made up of 15 amino acids. Trimming cost V 4 bases and J 3 bases, with 12 bases left between them.

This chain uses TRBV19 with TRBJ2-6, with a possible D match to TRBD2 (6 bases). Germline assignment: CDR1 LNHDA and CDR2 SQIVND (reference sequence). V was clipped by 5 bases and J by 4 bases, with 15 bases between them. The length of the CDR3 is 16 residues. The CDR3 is CASSPSGGSGANVLTF. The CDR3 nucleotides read TGTGCCAGTAGTCCTTCCGGAGGGTCCGGGGCCAACGTCCTGACTTTC.

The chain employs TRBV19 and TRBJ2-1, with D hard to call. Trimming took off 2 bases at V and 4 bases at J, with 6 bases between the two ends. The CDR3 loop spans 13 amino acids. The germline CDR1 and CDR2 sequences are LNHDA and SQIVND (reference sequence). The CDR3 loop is CASSIRTYNEQFF. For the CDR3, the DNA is TGTGCCAGTAGTATAAGAACTTACAATGAGCAGTTCTTC.

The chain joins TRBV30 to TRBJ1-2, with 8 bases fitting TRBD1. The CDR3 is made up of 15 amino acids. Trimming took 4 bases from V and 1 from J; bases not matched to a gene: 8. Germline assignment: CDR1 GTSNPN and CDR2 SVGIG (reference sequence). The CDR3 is CAWNDRGGGNYGYTF. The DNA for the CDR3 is TGTGCCTGGAATGACAGGGGCGGAGGTAACTATGGCTACACCTTC.

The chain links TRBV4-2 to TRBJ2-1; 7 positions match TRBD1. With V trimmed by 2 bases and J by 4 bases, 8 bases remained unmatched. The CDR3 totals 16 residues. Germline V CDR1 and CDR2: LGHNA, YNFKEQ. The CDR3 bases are TGTGCCAGCAGCCAACAACAGGGGACCGCATACAATGAGCAGTTCTTC. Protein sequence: CASSQQQGTAYNEQFF.

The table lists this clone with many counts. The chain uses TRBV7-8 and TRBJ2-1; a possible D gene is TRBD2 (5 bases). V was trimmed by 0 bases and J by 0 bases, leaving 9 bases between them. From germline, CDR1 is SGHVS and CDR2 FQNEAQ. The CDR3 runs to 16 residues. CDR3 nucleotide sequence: TGTGCCAGCAGCTTAGCGGGAGTCGTCTCCTACAATGAGCAGTTCTTC. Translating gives CASSLAGVVSYNEQFF.

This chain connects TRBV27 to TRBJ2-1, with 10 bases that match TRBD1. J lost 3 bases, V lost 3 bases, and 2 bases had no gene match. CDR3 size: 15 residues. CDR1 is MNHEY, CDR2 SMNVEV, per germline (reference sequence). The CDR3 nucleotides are TGTGCCAGCAGTTTCAGGACAGGGGGCTACAATGAGCAGTTCTTC. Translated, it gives CASSFRTGGYNEQFF.

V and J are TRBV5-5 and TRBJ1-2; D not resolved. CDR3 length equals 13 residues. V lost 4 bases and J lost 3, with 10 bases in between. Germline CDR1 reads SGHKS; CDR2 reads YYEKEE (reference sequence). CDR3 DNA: TGTGCCAGCAGCCCCCGCGGGGACTATGGCTACACCTTC. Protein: CASSPRGDYGYTF.

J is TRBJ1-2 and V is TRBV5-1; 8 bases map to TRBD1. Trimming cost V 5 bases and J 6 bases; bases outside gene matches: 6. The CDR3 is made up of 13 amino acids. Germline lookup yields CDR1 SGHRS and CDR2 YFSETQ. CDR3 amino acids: CASSPDRGDGYTF. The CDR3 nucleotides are TGCGCCAGCAGTCCAGACAGGGGCGATGGCTACACCTTC.

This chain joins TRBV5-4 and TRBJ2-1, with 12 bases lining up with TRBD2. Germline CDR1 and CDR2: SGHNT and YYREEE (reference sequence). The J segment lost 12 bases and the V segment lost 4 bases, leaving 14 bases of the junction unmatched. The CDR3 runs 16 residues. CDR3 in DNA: TGTGCCAGCAGCCCCACCGCTAGCGGGAGGGCCCCACGGCAGTTCTTC. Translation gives CASSPTASGRAPRQFF.

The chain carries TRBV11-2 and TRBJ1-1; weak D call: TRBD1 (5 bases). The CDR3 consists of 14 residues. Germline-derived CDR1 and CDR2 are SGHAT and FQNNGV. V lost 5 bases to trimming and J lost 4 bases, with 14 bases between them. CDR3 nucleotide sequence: TGTGCCAGCAGCCGGGGGGATGGGATCACTGAAGCTTTCTTT. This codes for CASSRGDGITEAFF.

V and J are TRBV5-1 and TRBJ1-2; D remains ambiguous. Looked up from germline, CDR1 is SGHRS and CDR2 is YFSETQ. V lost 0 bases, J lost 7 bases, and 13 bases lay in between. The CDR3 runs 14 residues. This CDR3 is CASSLDGWRGGYTF. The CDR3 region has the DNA TGCGCCAGCAGCTTGGATGGTTGGCGGGGTGGCTACACCTTC.

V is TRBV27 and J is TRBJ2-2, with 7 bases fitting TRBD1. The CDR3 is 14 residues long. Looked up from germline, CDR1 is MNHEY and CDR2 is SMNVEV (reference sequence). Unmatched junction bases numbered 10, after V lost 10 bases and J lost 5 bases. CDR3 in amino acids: CATDYRGRTGELFF. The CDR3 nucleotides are TGTGCCACCGATTACAGGGGAAGAACCGGGGAGCTGTTTTTT.

The CDR3 nucleotides are TGTGCCAGCAGCTTAGAAGCGGGAGCGCGCGAGCAGTACTTC. This translates into CASSLEAGAREQYF. The rearrangement uses TRBV7-2 and TRBJ2-7, with 8 bases aligning to TRBD2. V trimming: 1 base; J trimming: 6 bases; junction bases outside the gene matches: 5. The germline CDR1 and CDR2 sequences are SGHTA and FQGNSA. CDR3 length equals 14 residues.

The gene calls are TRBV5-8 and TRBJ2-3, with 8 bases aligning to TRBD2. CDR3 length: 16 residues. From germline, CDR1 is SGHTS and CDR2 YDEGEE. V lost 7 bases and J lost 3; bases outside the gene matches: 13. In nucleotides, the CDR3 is TGTGCCAGCCGTGCCCGGGGGGGGAGGATAACAGATACGCAGTATTTT. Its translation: CASRARGGRITDTQYF.

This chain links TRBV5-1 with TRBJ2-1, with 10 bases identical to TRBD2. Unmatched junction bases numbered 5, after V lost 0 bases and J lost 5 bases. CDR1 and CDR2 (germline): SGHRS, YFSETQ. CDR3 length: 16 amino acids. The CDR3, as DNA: TGCGCCAGCAGCTTGGCGGGACTAGCGCTAAACAATGAGCAGTTCTTC. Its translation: CASSLAGLALNNEQFF.

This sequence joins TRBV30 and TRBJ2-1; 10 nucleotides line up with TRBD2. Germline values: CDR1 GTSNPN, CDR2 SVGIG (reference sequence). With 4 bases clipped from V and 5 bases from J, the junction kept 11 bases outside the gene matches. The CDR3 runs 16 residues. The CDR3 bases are TGTGCCTGGAAGGGCCTCCTAGCGGGAGTTAACAATGAGCAGTTCTTC. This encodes CAWKGLLAGVNNEQFF.

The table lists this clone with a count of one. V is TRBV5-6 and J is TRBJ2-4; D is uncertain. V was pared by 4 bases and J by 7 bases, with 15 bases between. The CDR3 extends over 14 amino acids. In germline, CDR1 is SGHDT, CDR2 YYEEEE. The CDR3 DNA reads TGTGCCAGCAGCCGGAGAGATTACGGGAACATTCAGTACTTC. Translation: CASSRRDYGNIQYF. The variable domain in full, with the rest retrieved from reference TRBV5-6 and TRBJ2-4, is DAGVTQSPTHLIKTRGQQVTLRCSPKSGHDTVSWYQQALGQGPQFIFQYYEEEERQRGNFPDRFSGHQFPNYSSELNVNALLLGDSALYLCASSRRDYGNIQYFGAGTRLSVL.

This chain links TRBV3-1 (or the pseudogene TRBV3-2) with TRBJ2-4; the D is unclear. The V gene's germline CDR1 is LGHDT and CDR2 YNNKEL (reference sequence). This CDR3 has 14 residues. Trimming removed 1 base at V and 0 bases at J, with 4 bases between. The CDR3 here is CASSQGLAKNIQYF. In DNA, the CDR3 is TGTGCCAGCAGCCAAGGACTAGCCAAAAACATTCAGTACTTC.

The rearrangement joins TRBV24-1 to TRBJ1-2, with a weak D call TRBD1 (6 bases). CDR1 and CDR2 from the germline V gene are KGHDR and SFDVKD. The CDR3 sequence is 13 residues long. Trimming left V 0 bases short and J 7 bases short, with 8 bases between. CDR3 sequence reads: CATSDLTGFGYTF. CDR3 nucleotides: TGTGCCACCAGTGATTTGACAGGGTTTGGCTACACCTTC.

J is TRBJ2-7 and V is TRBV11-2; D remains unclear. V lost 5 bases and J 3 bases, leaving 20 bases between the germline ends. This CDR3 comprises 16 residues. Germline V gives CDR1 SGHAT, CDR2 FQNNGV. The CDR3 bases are TGTGCCAGCAGCCAGATCCGTACAGATCTATACTACGAGCAGTACTTC. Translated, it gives CASSQIRTDLYYEQYF.

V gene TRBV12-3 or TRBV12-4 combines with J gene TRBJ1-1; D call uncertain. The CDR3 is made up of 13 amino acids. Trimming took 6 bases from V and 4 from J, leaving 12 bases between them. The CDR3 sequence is CASSHGSSTEAFF. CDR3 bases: TGTGCCAGCAGCCACGGTAGTTCCACTGAAGCTTTCTTT.

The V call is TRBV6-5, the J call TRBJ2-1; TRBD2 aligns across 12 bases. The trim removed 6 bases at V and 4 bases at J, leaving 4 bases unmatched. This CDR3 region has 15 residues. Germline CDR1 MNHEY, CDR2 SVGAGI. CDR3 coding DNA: TGTGCCAGCAGCGCTGGACTAGCGGGATACAATGAGCAGTTCTTC. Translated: CASSAGLAGYNEQFF.

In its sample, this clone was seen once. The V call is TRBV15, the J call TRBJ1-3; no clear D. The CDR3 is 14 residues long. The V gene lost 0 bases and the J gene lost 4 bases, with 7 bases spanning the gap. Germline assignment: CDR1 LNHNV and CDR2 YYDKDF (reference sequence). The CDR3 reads CATSRDLLGNTIYF. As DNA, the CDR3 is TGTGCCACCAGCAGAGATTTACTCGGAAACACCATATATTTT.

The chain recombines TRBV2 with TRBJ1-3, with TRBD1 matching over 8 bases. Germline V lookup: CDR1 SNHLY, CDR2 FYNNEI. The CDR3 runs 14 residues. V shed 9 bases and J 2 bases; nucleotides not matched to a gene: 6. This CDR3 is CARGDRGTGNTIYF. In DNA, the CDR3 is TGTGCCAGAGGAGACAGGGGTACTGGAAACACCATATATTTT.

The CDR3 region is CASSLERQGYGYTF. CDR3 bases: TGTGCCAGCAGCTTAGAGAGACAGGGCTATGGCTACACCTTC. V usage is TRBV7-9 and J usage is TRBJ1-2; 7 bases agree with TRBD1. This CDR3 spans 14 amino acids. After removal of 1 base from V and 4 bases from J, the junction contained 3 bases not matched to a gene. CDR1 is SEHNR, CDR2 FQNEAQ, per germline (reference sequence).